The 23 T cell receptor beta chains below come from one sample, sequenced in a study of cytomegalovirus exposure and HLA in healthy donors (dated by TCRdb to about 2017). Library preparation employed the immunoSEQ multiplex PCR assay. For the multiplex PCR, a mixture combining 60 forward primers for TCR Vbeta segments and 13 reverse primers for TCR Jbeta segments was used. Imported from immuneACCESS, the table was reduced by TCRdb to in-frame sequences with V and J called. These copies leave out some clones; in studies compared against another copy, an unresolved V gene accounts for under half, and the cause of the remainder is not known. Counted in this sample were under 150,000 clones; approximately 80% of them appeared once. The biggest ten clones account for roughly 1.2% of the sample. Sequences were obtained from PBMCs. The receptors were gathered from a male donor in good health and CMV-seropositive.

The V and J genes are TRBV28 and TRBJ2-5, with 11 bases matching TRBD2. The last part of the DNA fits TRBJ2-7 better; the J call may be wrong. The length of the CDR3 is 14 residues. Germline loops: CDR1 MDHEN, CDR2 SYDVKM. CDR3 in DNA: TGTGCCAGCAGTGAACGGACTAGCGGGTACGAGCAGTACTTC. Translation gives CASSERTSGYEQYF.

The chain combines TRBV5-4 with TRBJ2-3; TRBD2 agrees at 10 bases. The germline CDR1 and CDR2 sequences are SGHNT and YYREEE (reference sequence). The CDR3 has 15 amino acids. V shed 0 bases, J shed 7 bases, and the junction held 5 bases outside the gene matches. In nucleotides, the CDR3 is TGTGCCAGCAGCTTGGTGGCTAGCGGGAGATATACGCAGTATTTT. Translation gives CASSLVASGRYTQYF.

The chain has TRBV11-2 and TRBJ2-7; 12 bases map to TRBD2. V dropped 2 bases and J dropped 5; count of bases not matched to a gene: 13. The CDR3 extends over 18 amino acids. Germline V CDR1 and CDR2: SGHAT, FQNNGV. The CDR3 reads CASSLLGLAGGLWNEQYF. CDR3 bases: TGTGCCAGCAGCTTACTAGGGCTAGCGGGAGGGCTATGGAACGAGCAGTACTTC.

This clone appeared once. This chain joins TRBV7-9 and TRBJ2-1; D is possibly TRBD1 (6 bases). Germline CDR1 is SEHNR and CDR2 is FQNEAQ (reference sequence). The CDR3 is made up of 18 amino acids. With 5 bases removed from V and 7 bases from J, the gap between germline ends came to 27 bases. CDR3 DNA: TGTGCCAGCAGCCTAGATGATTTGGTGACTCGAAGGGGGAATGAGCAGTTCTTC. Protein sequence: CASSLDDLVTRRGNEQFF.

In its sample, this clone was seen a few times. The chain uses TRBV6-6 and TRBJ2-7; D may be TRBD1 (5 bases). The CDR3 is made up of 13 amino acids. Germline CDR1 reads MNHNY; CDR2 reads SVGAGI (reference sequence). Trimming cost V 4 bases and J 2 bases, with 9 bases left between them. CDR3: CASSSQGAYEQYF. The CDR3 region has the DNA TGTGCCAGCAGTTCCCAGGGTGCCTACGAGCAGTACTTC.

This clone showed up just a few times. The V gene is TRBV27, the J gene TRBJ2-7, with TRBD2 matching over 7 bases. V lost 2 bases and J lost 3; bases outside the gene matches: 7. This CDR3 is built from 15 residues. Germline loops: CDR1 MNHEY, CDR2 SMNVEV (reference sequence). CDR3 nucleotide sequence: TGTGCCAGCAGTTTAATAATGGGCGGGAGCTACGAGCAGTACTTC. Amino acid sequence: CASSLIMGGSYEQYF.

The rearrangement links TRBV7-3 to TRBJ2-1; a weak D match, TRBD2 (5 bases). Germline-derived CDR1 and CDR2 are SGHTA and FQGTGA. This CDR3 is 16 amino acids long. The germline V and J ends were trimmed by 5 bases and 8 bases, with 22 bases remaining between them. CDR3 in amino acids: CASSPTTRARNHEQFF. The CDR3 DNA follows: TGTGCCAGCAGCCCAACCACGCGGGCTAGGAACCATGAGCAGTTCTTC.

The rearrangement joins TRBV2 to TRBJ2-7; unclear D gene. V dropped 5 bases and J dropped 7 bases, with 12 bases sitting between them. The length of the CDR3 is 12 residues. In germline, CDR1 is SNHLY, CDR2 FYNNEI. CDR3 region: CASSNHGREQYF. The DNA for the CDR3 is TGTGCCAGCAGTAATCATGGCCGAGAGCAGTACTTC.

V and J are TRBV10-3 and TRBJ2-1; D perhaps matches TRBD1 (6 bases). Trimming stripped 2 bases from V and 10 bases from J, with 27 bases between. The CDR3 length is 18 residues. CDR1 and CDR2 from the germline V gene are ENHRY and SYGVKD. The CDR3 DNA reads TGTGCCATCAGTGAGGGGTGGCTGGGTTCCCTTGAGGGGGAGGAGCAGTTCTTC. This encodes CAISEGWLGSLEGEEQFF.

The chain combines TRBV5-6 with TRBJ2-2; D call uncertain. Trimming cost V 2 bases and J 4 bases, with 3 bases left between them. The CDR3 extends over 12 amino acids. Germline V lookup: CDR1 SGHDT, CDR2 YYEEEE. This CDR3 is CASSFLTGELFF. CDR3 nucleotide sequence: TGTGCCAGCAGCTTCCTCACCGGGGAGCTGTTTTTT.

The chain joins TRBV27 to TRBJ2-5; D is uncertain. The CDR3 loop spans 11 amino acids. In germline, CDR1 is MNHEY, CDR2 SMNVEV (reference sequence). V was shortened by 4 bases and J by 4 bases, with 4 bases between the two germline ends. DNA for the CDR3: TGTGCCAGCAGTTACGGAGAGACCCAGTACTTC. It yields the protein CASSYGETQYF.

V and J are TRBV2 and TRBJ2-3; 11 bases are shared with TRBD2. Germline CDR1 is SNHLY and CDR2 is FYNNEI. V was pared by 6 bases and J by 4 bases, with 9 bases of the junction left unmatched. The CDR3 spans 16 residues. CDR3 region: CASRSLAGGRADTQYF. In nucleotides, the CDR3 is TGTGCCAGCAGGTCGCTAGCGGGGGGCCGGGCAGATACGCAGTATTTT.

The genes are TRBV2 and TRBJ2-2, with a possible D match to TRBD1 (5 bases). This CDR3 has 18 amino acids. Germline loops: CDR1 SNHLY, CDR2 FYNNEI. Trimming shortened V by 0 bases and J by 0 bases, and 14 bases separated the two germline ends. CDR3 nucleotide sequence: TGTGCCAGCAGTGAAGCGCATCGACAGACCGCGAACACCGGGGAGCTGTTTTTT. Protein sequence: CASSEAHRQTANTGELFF.

This clone was seen only a few times. V usage is TRBV6-5 and J usage is TRBJ1-1, with D possibly matching TRBD1 (5 bases). V lost 2 bases and J lost 5, with 12 bases in between. Germline-derived CDR1 and CDR2 are MNHEY and SVGAGI. The CDR3 has 14 residues. DNA of the CDR3: TGTGCCAGCAGTTACCCGGAGCGGGGGACTGAAGCTTTCTTT. This sequence encodes CASSYPERGTEAFF.

V is TRBV11-2 and J is TRBJ2-1; D is possibly TRBD2 (5 bases). V lost 0 bases, J lost 12 bases, and 12 bases lay in between. CDR1 is SGHAT, CDR2 FQNNGV, per germline. This CDR3 comprises 13 residues. The CDR3 protein is CASSLDRWLAQFF. CDR3 nucleotide sequence: TGTGCCAGCAGCTTAGATCGGTGGCTAGCGCAGTTCTTC.

The V and J genes are TRBV6-1 and TRBJ1-5; D perhaps matches TRBD1 (5 bases). The CDR3 runs 14 residues. CDR1 is MNHNS and CDR2 is SASEGT in the germline V gene. The germline V and J ends were trimmed by 4 bases and 6 bases, with 13 bases remaining between them. CDR3 sequence reads: CASSVWGGSQPQHF. As DNA, the CDR3 is TGTGCCAGCAGTGTTTGGGGGGGGAGTCAGCCCCAGCATTTT.

Written as DNA, the CDR3 is TGTGCCAGTAGTACCGGACTAGCGGGAGCGGCGCAAGAGACCCAGTACTTC. This codes for CASSTGLAGAAQETQYF. This sequence joins TRBV19 and TRBJ2-5; 13 bases align to TRBD2. The germline V gene has CDR1 LNHDA and CDR2 SQIVND (reference sequence). V shed 4 bases, J shed 2 bases, and the junction held 7 bases outside the gene matches. This CDR3 contains 17 residues.

The chain combines TRBV6-4 with TRBJ2-1; 9 bases map to TRBD2. After removal of 5 bases from V and 2 bases from J, the junction contained 4 bases not matched to a gene. The length of the CDR3 is 15 residues. Germline CDR1 is MRHNA and CDR2 is SNTAGT. The CDR3 nucleotides are TGTGCCAGCAGTACATTAGCGGGAGCCTACAATGAGCAGTTCTTC. Residues: CASSTLAGAYNEQFF.

This clone was seen once. An end of the junction differs from the germline gene, which may be a read error. This chain links TRBV5-5 with TRBJ2-5; 7 positions agree with TRBD1. Germline-derived CDR1 and CDR2 are SGHKS and YYEKEE (reference sequence). CDR3 size: 15 residues. DNA for the CDR3: TGTACCAGCAGCACCGGACAGGTTCTACAAGAGACCCAGTACTTC. Amino acid sequence: CTSSTGQVLQETQYF.

A few counts support this clone. The chain is built from TRBV5-1 and TRBJ1-4, with D unresolved. The CDR3 covers 14 residues. Trimming pared 5 bases from V and 3 bases from J, leaving 11 bases between. Germline-derived CDR1 and CDR2 are SGHRS and YFSETQ. CDR3 sequence (DNA): TGCGCCAGCAGACCCTCCGAGCCTAATGAAAAACTGTTTTTT. Amino acid sequence: CASRPSEPNEKLFF.

The chain links TRBV7-9 to TRBJ1-2; 7 bases agree with TRBD1. The V and J ends lost 3 bases and 3 bases, in that order; junction bases with no gene match: 7. Germline V gives CDR1 SEHNR, CDR2 FQNEAQ (reference sequence). The CDR3 length is 15 residues. The CDR3 coding sequence is TGTGCCAGCAGCTTCCTGACAGGGACCGACTATGGCTACACCTTC. Translated, it gives CASSFLTGTDYGYTF.

The chain uses TRBV5-1 and TRBJ1-6; D remains ambiguous. From germline, CDR1 is SGHRS and CDR2 YFSETQ. CDR3 length equals 14 residues. Trimming left V 0 bases short and J 7 bases short, with 8 bases between. CDR3 sequence (DNA): TGCGCCAGCAGCTTGGTGGCAGGCAATTCACCCCTCCACTTT. It encodes CASSLVAGNSPLHF.

This clone occurred once. The chain couples TRBV27 to TRBJ2-7; 10 bases are shared with TRBD2. From germline, CDR1 is MNHEY and CDR2 SMNVEV (reference sequence). This CDR3 has 15 residues. J lost 5 bases, V lost 3 bases, and 7 bases had no gene match. Here the CDR3 reads CASSFSLAGVNEQYF. The CDR3 nucleotides read TGTGCCAGCAGTTTTTCCCTAGCGGGAGTCAACGAGCAGTACTTC.